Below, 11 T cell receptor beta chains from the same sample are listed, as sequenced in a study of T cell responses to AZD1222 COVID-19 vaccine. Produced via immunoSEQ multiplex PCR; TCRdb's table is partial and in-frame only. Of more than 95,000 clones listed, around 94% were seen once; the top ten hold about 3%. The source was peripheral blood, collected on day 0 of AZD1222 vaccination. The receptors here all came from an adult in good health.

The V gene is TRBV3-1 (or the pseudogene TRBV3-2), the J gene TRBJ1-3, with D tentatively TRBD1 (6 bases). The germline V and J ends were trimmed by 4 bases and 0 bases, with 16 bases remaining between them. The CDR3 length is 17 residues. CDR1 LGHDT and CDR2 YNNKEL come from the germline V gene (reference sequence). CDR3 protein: CASSLRTTGSSGNTIYF. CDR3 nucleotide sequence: TGTGCCAGCAGCCTCAGGACCACAGGGAGCTCTGGAAACACCATATATTTT.

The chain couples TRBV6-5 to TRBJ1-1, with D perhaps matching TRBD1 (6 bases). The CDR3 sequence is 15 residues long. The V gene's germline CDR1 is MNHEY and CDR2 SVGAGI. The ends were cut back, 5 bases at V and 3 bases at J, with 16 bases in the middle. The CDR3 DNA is TGTGCCAGCAGTAGCCCTTCAGGGGTATACACTGAAGCTTTCTTT. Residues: CASSSPSGVYTEAFF.

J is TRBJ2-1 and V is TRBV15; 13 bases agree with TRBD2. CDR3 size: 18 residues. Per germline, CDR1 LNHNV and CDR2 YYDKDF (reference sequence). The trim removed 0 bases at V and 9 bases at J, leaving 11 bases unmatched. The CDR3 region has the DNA TGTGCCACCAGCAGAGATGTTGGACTAGCGGGGGCGTACGGTGAGCAGTTCTTC. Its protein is CATSRDVGLAGAYGEQFF.

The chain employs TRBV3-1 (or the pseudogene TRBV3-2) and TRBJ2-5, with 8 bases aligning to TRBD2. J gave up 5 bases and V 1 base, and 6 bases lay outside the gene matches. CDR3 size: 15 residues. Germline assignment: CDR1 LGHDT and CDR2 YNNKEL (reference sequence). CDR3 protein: CASSQVIAGHETQYF. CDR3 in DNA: TGTGCCAGCAGCCAAGTTATAGCGGGACATGAGACCCAGTACTTC.

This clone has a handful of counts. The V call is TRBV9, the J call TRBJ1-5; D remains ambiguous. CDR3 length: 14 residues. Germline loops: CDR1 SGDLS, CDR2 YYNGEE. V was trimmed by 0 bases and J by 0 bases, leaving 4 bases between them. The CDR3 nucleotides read TGTGCCAGCAGCGTAGCTGGTAGCAATCAGCCCCAGCATTTT. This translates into CASSVAGSNQPQHF.

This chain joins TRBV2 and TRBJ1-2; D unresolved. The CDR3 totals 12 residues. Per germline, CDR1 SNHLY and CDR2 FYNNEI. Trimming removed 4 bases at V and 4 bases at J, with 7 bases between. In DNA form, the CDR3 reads TGTGCCAGCAGTGCGGCCGGCTATGGCTACACCTTC. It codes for CASSAAGYGYTF.

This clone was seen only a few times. Written as DNA, the CDR3 is TGCAGCGTGGGGGGAGGAGAGGCAGCCGGGGAGCTGTTTTTT. Protein product: CSVGGGEAAGELFF. The gene calls are TRBV29-1 and TRBJ2-2, with TRBD2 as a possible D gene (6 bases). V was cut by 6 bases and J by 6 bases, with 17 bases left in between. The CDR3 contains 14 residues. CDR1 is SQVTM, CDR2 ANQGSEA, per germline.

Written as DNA, the CDR3 is TGTGCCAGCAGTTTGTGGGCTTCTGGGGCCAACGTCCTGACTTTC. Amino acids: CASSLWASGANVLTF. The chain joins TRBV28 to TRBJ2-6; D remains unclear. Looked up from germline, CDR1 is MDHEN and CDR2 is SYDVKM. The V end lost 3 bases, the J end lost 1 base, and 7 bases lay between the germline ends. The CDR3 consists of 15 residues.

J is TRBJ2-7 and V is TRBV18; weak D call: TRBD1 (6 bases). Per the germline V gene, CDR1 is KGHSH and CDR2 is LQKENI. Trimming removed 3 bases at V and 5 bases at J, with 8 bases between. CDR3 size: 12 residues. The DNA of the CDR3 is TGTGCCAGCTCACCTACAGGGAACGAGCAGTACTTC. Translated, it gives CASSPTGNEQYF.

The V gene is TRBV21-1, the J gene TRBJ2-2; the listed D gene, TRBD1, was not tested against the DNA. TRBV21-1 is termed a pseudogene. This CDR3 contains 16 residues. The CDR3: CASSKETGGYTGELFF. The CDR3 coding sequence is TGTGCCAGCAGCAAAGAGACAGGCGGTTACACCGGGGAGCTGTTTTTT.

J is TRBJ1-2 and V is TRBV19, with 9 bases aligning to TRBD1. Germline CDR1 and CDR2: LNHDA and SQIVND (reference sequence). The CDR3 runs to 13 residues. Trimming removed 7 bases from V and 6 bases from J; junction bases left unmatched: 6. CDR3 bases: TGTGCCAGTACGAACAGGGGGCTGGATGGCTACACCTTC. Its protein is CASTNRGLDGYTF.